This is a list of T cell receptor beta chains from one sample in a study of blood T cell repertoires in COVID-19. Some clones are missing from TCRdb's copy, which holds only in-frame ones; the method was immunoSEQ multiplex PCR. The sample shows 450,000 to 500,000 clones, 70% to 90% of them seen only once. The sample was peripheral blood. These receptors came from a human donor in a cohort sampled during active COVID-19. Each CDR3 is given without its conserved first and last residue.

v_call cdr3_aa
TRBV7-8 ASSLRREILSYNEQF
TRBV6-5 ASSYDSRSYNEQF
TRBV27 ASSSGDSRNTQY
TRBV5-1 ASRPRDRGGNEQF
TRBV6-5 ASSYETTNTEAF
TRBV9 ASSQQGARMETQY
TRBV10-2 ASSEGREDYGYT
TRBV11-3 ASSFSGTDLSTDTQY
TRBV6-1 ASSEFGTGPYEQY
TRBV19 ASSMTRDTEAF
TRBV28 ASSPPPSTGENGYT
TRBV18 ASSPEVWVYTEAF
TRBV30 AWSYQSYEQY
TRBV5-1 ASSLDPSREGEQY
TRBV11-2 ASSWNGRAPDTQY
TRBV9 ASSVGGTGTDTQY
TRBV6-5 ASSKGDTEAF
TRBV5-4 ASSLGLAGNYNEQF
TRBV5-1 ASSGLDRAANYGYT
TRBV23-1 ASSQGTGKNYGQPQH
TRBV18 ASSQQGWNQPQH
TRBV19 ASSTTGRNTGELF
TRBV25-1 ASSESGRGQASEQY
TRBV19 ASTKGTSGRGFQETQY
TRBV4-1 ASSQALGGNPTYEQY
TRBV24-1 ATSDFSQRTQY
TRBV5-6 ASSYSPGLENYEQY
TRBV29-1 SVGQASGTQY
TRBV21-1 ASSPPSGSNSDTQY
TRBV7-3 ASSFGGGGQETQY
TRBV19 ASSILPQVGYT